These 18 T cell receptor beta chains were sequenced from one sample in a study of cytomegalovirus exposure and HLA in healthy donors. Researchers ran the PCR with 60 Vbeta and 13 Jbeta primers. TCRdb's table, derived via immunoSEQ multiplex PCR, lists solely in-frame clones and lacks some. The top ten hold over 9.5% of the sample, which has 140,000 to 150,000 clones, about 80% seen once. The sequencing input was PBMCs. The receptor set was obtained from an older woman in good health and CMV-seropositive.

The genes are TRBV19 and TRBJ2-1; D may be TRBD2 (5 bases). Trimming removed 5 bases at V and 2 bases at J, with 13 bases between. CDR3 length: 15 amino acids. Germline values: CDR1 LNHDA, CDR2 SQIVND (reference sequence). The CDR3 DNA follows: TGTGCCAGTAGTTCCCCGGGGAAAACCTACAATGAGCAGTTCTTC. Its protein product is CASSSPGKTYNEQFF.

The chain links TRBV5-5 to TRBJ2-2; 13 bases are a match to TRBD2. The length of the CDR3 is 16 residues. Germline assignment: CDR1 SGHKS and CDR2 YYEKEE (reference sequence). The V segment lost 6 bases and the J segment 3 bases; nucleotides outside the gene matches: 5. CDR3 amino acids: CASTVGLAGHTGELFF. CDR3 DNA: TGTGCCAGCACCGTGGGACTAGCGGGACACACCGGGGAGCTGTTTTTT.

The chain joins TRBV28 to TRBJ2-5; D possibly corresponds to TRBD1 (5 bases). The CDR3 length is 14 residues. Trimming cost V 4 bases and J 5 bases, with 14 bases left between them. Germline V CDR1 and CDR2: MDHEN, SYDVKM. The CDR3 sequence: CASSSPAGLETQYF. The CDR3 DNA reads TGTGCCAGCAGTTCCCCAGCAGGGTTGGAGACCCAGTACTTC.

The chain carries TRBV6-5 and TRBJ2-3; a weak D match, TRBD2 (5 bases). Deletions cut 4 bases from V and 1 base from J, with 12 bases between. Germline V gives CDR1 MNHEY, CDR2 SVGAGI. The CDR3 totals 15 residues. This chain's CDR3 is CASSLSGVGTDTQYF. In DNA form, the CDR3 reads TGTGCCAGCAGTTTGAGCGGAGTGGGCACAGATACGCAGTATTTT.

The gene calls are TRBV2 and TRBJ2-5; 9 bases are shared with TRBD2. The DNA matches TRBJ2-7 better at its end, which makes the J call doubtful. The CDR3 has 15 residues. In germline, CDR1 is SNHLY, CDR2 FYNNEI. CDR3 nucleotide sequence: TGTGCCAGCGGACTTAGGCGCGGGAGGGACTACGAGCAGTACTTC. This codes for CASGLRRGRDYEQYF.

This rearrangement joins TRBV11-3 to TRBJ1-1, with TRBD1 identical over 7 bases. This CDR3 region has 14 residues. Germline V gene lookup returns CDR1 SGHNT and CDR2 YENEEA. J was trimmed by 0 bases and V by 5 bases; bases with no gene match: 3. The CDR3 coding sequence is TGTGCCAGCAGCCCGACAGGGTTGAACACTGAAGCTTTCTTT. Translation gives CASSPTGLNTEAFF.

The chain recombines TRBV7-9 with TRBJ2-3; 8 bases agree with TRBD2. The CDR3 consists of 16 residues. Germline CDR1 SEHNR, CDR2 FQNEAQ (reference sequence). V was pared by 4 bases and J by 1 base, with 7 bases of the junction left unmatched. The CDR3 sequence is CASSSLLAVRTDTQYF. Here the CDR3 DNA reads TGTGCCAGCAGCTCCTTACTAGCGGTCCGCACAGATACGCAGTATTTT.

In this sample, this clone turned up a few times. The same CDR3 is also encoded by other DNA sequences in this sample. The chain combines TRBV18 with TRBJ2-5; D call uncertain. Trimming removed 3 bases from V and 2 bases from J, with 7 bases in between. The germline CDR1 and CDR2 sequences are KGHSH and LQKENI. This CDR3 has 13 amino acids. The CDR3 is CASSPPLQETQYF. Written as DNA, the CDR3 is TGTGCCAGCTCACCGCCACTTCAAGAGACCCAGTACTTC.

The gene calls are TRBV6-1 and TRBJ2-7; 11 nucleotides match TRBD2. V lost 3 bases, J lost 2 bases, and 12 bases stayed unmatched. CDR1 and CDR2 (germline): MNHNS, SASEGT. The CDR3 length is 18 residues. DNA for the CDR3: TGTGCCAGCAGTGAGGTAGCAGGGACTAGCGGTTCAACCTACGAGCAGTACTTC. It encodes CASSEVAGTSGSTYEQYF.

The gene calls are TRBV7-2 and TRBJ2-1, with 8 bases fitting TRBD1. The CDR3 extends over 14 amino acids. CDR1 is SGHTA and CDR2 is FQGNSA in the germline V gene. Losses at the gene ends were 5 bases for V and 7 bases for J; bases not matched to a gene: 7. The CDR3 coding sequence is TGTGCCAGCAGCGCCCATGACAGGGGAAATGAGCAGTTCTTC. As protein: CASSAHDRGNEQFF.

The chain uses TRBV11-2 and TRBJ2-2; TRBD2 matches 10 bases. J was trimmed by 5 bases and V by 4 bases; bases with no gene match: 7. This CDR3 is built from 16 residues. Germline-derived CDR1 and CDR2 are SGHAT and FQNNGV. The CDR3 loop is CASSYPSGSWTGELFF. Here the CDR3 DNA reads TGTGCCAGCAGCTACCCTAGCGGGAGTTGGACCGGGGAGCTGTTTTTT.

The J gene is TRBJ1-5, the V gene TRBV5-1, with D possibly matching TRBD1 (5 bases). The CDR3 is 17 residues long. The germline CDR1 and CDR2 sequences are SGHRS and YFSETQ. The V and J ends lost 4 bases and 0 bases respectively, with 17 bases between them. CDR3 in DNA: TGCGCCAGCAGCGCCCCGGGGGGAACGTATAGCAATCAGCCCCAGCATTTT. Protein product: CASSAPGGTYSNQPQHF.

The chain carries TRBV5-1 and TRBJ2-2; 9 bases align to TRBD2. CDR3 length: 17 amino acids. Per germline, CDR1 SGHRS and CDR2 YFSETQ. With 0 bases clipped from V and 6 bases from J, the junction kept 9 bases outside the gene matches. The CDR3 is CASSLEASGTSAGELFF. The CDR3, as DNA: TGCGCCAGCAGCTTGGAGGCTAGCGGGACATCCGCCGGGGAGCTGTTTTTT.

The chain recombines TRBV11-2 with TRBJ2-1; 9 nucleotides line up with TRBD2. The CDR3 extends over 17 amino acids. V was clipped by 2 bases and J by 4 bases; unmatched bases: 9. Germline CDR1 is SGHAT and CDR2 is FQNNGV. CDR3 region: CASSLRGRVFVYNEQFF. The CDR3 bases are TGTGCCAGCAGCTTACGCGGGAGGGTGTTTGTTTACAATGAGCAGTTCTTC.

The CDR3 region has the DNA TGTGCCAGCAGCGCGGGACTAGCGGGAGCGGAATACAATGAGCAGTTCTTC. Encoded protein: CASSAGLAGAEYNEQFF. The rearrangement joins TRBV9 to TRBJ2-1; 14 nucleotides align to TRBD2. CDR3 length: 17 amino acids. V shed 3 bases, J shed 4 bases, and the junction held 6 bases outside the gene matches. The germline gives CDR1 SGDLS, CDR2 YYNGEE. Full variable domain (missing parts from reference TRBV9 and TRBJ2-1): DSGVTQTPKHLITATGQRVTLRCSPRSGDLSVYWYQQSLDQGLQFLIQYYNGEERAKGNILERFSAQQFPDLHSELNLSSLELGDSALYFCASSAGLAGAEYNEQFFGPGTRLTVL.

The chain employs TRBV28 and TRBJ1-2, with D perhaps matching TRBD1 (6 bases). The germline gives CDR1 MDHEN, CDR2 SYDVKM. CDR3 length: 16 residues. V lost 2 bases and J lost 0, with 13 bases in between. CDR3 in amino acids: CASSLTWDTTNYGYTF. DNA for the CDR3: TGTGCCAGCAGTTTAACCTGGGACACCACTAACTATGGCTACACCTTC.

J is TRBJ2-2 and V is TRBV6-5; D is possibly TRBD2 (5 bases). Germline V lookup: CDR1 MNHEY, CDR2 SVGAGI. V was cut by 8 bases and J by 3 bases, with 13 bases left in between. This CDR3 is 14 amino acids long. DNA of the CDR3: TGTGCCAGCGAGGCAGGCGGGTACACCGGGGAGCTGTTTTTT. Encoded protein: CASEAGGYTGELFF.

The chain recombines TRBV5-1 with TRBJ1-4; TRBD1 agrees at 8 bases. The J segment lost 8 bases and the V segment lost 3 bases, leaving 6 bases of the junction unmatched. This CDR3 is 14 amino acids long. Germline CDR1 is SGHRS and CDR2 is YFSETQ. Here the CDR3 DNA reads TGCGCCAGCAGCTCCCACAGGGGGAACGAAAAACTGTTTTTT. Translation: CASSSHRGNEKLFF.